This entry lists 11 T cell receptor beta chains sequenced from one sample in a study of T cells in Graves' hyperthyroidism and ophthalmopathy. What was amplified from RNA transcripts were TCR beta CDR3 regions. When the TCR CDR3 underwent first-round RT-PCR, the HTBI primer set was used. Each CDR3 protein is one row after TCRdb ran MiXCR on the multiplex PCR reads. The sample includes approximately 600,000 distinct CDR3 sequences, roughly 20% of them seen just once. Sample: blood. These receptors all come from a young man with Graves' ophthalmopathy.

The rearrangement uses TRBV27 and TRBJ2-7; no clear D. The CDR3 spans 12 residues. V shed 4 bases and J shed 7 bases, with 11 bases lying between them. The germline gives CDR1 MNHEY, CDR2 SMNVEV (reference sequence). The CDR3 here is CASSYPLGEQYF. The CDR3 bases are TGTGCCAGCAGTTATCCATTGGGGGAGCAGTACTTC.

On this clonotype: Just one base apart from a much larger clone, this may be a read error. The J gene is TRBJ2-2, the V gene TRBV3-1, with TRBD2 matching over 12 bases. The CDR3 consists of 18 residues. V trimming: 1 base; J trimming: 0 bases; junction bases outside the gene matches: 3. CDR1 and CDR2 (germline): LGHDT, YNNKEL (reference sequence). The CDR3 reads CASSQGLAGVANTGELFF. CDR3 nucleotides: TGTGCCAGCAGCCAAGGACTAGCGGGAGTCGCGAACACCGGGGAGCTGTTTTTT.

The gene calls are TRBV27 and TRBJ2-1; no clear D. CDR3 length: 11 residues. Trimming took 8 bases from V and 3 from J, leaving 5 bases between them. Germline CDR1 is MNHEY and CDR2 is SMNVEV (reference sequence). The CDR3 nucleotides read TGTGCCAGCTGGGACTACAATGAGCAGTTCTTC. Protein sequence: CASWDYNEQFF.

This clonotype has only a few counts. The rearrangement uses TRBV4-3 and TRBJ2-7, with TRBD2 identical over 11 bases. The CDR3 length is 17 residues. The germline gives CDR1 LGHNA, CDR2 YSLEER. The J segment lost 2 bases and the V segment lost 0 bases, leaving 6 bases of the junction unmatched. Here the CDR3 reads CASSQDRTSGSTYEQYF. The CDR3, as DNA: TGCGCCAGCAGCCAAGATAGAACTAGCGGGAGTACCTACGAGCAGTACTTC.

This chain links TRBV11-2 with TRBJ2-3, with D possibly TRBD1 on 5 matching bases. The V gene lost 4 bases and the J gene lost 7 bases, with 18 bases spanning the gap. Germline CDR1 reads SGHAT; CDR2 reads FQNNGV. This CDR3 spans 15 amino acids. The CDR3 nucleotides read TGTGCCAGCAGCTCCCAGGGCCCACCAAAAAATACGCAGTATTTT. Encoded protein: CASSSQGPPKNTQYF.

The chain couples TRBV7-3 to TRBJ2-1; 8 nucleotides agree with TRBD2. The CDR3 has 15 residues. V lost 4 bases to trimming and J lost 6 bases; unmatched junction nucleotides: 8. Per the germline V gene, CDR1 is SGHTA and CDR2 is FQGTGA. The CDR3 DNA sequence: TGTGCCAGCAGCTCGGGGGGGTCCTCATCCAATGAGCAGTTCTTC. It codes for CASSSGGSSSNEQFF.

This clonotype was seen only a few times. The rearrangement uses TRBV29-1 and TRBJ2-6, with a tentative D call TRBD1 (6 bases). The CDR3 covers 15 residues. The V end lost 4 bases, the J end lost 2 bases, and 12 bases lay between the germline ends. Germline CDR1 SQVTM, CDR2 ANQGSEA. CDR3 bases: TGCAGCGTTGCAGGGACAAGGACTGGGGCCAACGTCCTGACTTTC. Translating it yields CSVAGTRTGANVLTF.

This clonotype was counted only a few times. The rearrangement joins TRBV7-2 to TRBJ2-7; 9 bases agree with TRBD1. CDR1 is SGHTA, CDR2 FQGNSA, per germline. This CDR3 region has 16 residues. The trim removed 8 bases at V and 7 bases at J, leaving 18 bases unmatched. CDR3 DNA: TGTGCCAGCGTCCGACCGGGGGGACAGGGAGTCTGGGAGCAGTACTTC. It is translated as CASVRPGGQGVWEQYF.

This clonotype appeared a single time. The V gene is TRBV7-9, the J gene TRBJ1-4; 10 bases line up with TRBD1. CDR3 length: 17 amino acids. With V trimmed by 5 bases and J by 3 bases, 9 bases remained unmatched. Germline V gene data show CDR1 as SEHNR and CDR2 as FQNEAQ (reference sequence). CDR3 nucleotide sequence: TGTGCCAGCAGCCAAGGAAGGACAGGGGGAGCTAATGAAAAACTGTTTTTT. Protein sequence: CASSQGRTGGANEKLFF.

V gene TRBV28 combines with J gene TRBJ2-7; TRBD1 matches at 8 bases. The CDR3 has 12 residues. Germline assignment: CDR1 MDHEN and CDR2 SYDVKM. V gave up 9 bases and J gave up 4 bases; unmatched junction bases: 5. CDR3 in amino acids: CASRQGWYEQYF. The CDR3 coding sequence is TGTGCCAGTAGACAGGGGTGGTACGAGCAGTACTTC.

This clonotype was seen a handful of times. The chain carries TRBV4-1 and TRBJ2-7; 14 bases align to TRBD2. Looked up from germline, CDR1 is MGHRA and CDR2 is YSYEKL. CDR3 length: 18 amino acids. Trimming removed 1 base from V and 1 base from J; junction bases left unmatched: 6. CDR3 bases: TGCGCCAGCAGCCAAGTCGGGACTAGCGGGAGACCTTCCTACGAGCAGTACTTC. This codes for CASSQVGTSGRPSYEQYF.